This TCR beta chain was captured in a study of OX40 agonist ivuxolimab in advanced cancers. For the study in its entirety: Ivuxolimab, which targeted the costimulatory receptor OX40 (CD134), was an agonistic, fully human IgG2 monoclonal antibody. Partial responses occurred in three dose-escalation patients: two with cutaneous melanoma and one with hepatocellular carcinoma. Patients were allowed to have had prior anti-PD-1, anti-PD-L1 or anti-CTLA-4 therapy, and 30% to 40% of the dose-escalation patients had previously received checkpoint inhibitors. Intravenous ivuxolimab was administered to patients every 2 weeks at six dose levels: 0.01, 0.1, 0.3, 1.5, 3 and 10 mg/kg. The dose-escalation cohort was about 83% male with a mean age of 60 years, ranging from roughly 23 to 85. Of the approximately 53 patients in dose escalation, some 19 had hepatocellular carcinoma, about 15 had melanoma, 9 had renal cell carcinoma and 9 had head and neck cancer. The paper describes the monotherapy dose-escalation part (N of about 52 patients) of the phase I trial of ivuxolimab. The point of sequencing TCRbeta in the periphery was to test whether ivuxolimab changed TCR sequence diversity and drove clonal T-cell expansion. General conclusions and limits of the study: In partial responders in the 0.1-3.0 mg/kg groups, normalized peripheral clonal expansion was found to be among the lowest, especially among CD8+ T cells. After ivuxolimab, more expanded clones were found on average in CD8+ T cells than in CD4+ T cells. The antigen specificity of the peripheral T cells that underwent clonal expansion was not determined. Low levels of normalized T-cell clonal expansion were also seen in some nonresponding patients. At doses of 0.1 to 3.0 mg/kg, clonal expansion of both CD4+ and CD8+ T cells in blood was seen between baseline and week 6.

Genomic DNA was isolated from the sorted cells so that the TCRbeta CDR3 region could be sequenced. The immunoSEQ Assay was used to sequence the TCRbeta CDR3 regions. Sourced from immuneACCESS, this table was stored by TCRdb with only in-frame sequences that have V and J called. A share of the clones is absent; for the studies checked, an unresolved V gene accounts for under half, and the remainder has no known explanation. Counted in this sample were tens of thousands of clones; over 65% of them appeared once. The top ten clones comprise around 15% of the sample. Trimming accounts for 3 bases at V and 14 bases at J, while the number of junction bases matched to no gene is 10. CDR1 and CDR2 (KGHSH, LQKENI) derive from the germline V gene. Including cysteine and phenylalanine, the CDR3 has 14 amino acids. The kept DNA is CDR3 alone, 42 bases in frame from the first base. Concerning this clone itself: Its antigen has not been determined. Per-base qualities were not stored, and no clone one base away is much larger.

The trial excluded patients who had a history of autoimmune disease or who were on systemic immunosuppression. Peripheral blood for TCR sequencing was collected from all dose cohorts at baseline, on cycle 4 day 1, and on cycle 7 day 1. Samples were obtained from an open-label, multicenter, first-in-human phase I dose-escalation trial of ivuxolimab. Adults with locally advanced or metastatic melanoma, renal cell carcinoma, hepatocellular carcinoma or head and neck squamous cell carcinoma were enrolled in the trial. Before TCR sequencing, CD4+ T cells and CD8+ T cells from peripheral blood were sorted into separate populations.

The chain couples TRBV18 to TRBJ2-3, and 11 junctional nucleotides match TRBD2. The TCR originated in an adult with an advanced solid tumor such as melanoma, head and neck, liver or kidney cancer. Material: CD4+ or CD8+ T cells sorted from blood, obtained in a trial of the OX40 agonist ivuxolimab. CDR3 region: CASSPPDTSGRRYF. The DNA sequence is TGTGCCAGCTCACCCCCAGACACTAGCGGGAGACGGTATTTT.